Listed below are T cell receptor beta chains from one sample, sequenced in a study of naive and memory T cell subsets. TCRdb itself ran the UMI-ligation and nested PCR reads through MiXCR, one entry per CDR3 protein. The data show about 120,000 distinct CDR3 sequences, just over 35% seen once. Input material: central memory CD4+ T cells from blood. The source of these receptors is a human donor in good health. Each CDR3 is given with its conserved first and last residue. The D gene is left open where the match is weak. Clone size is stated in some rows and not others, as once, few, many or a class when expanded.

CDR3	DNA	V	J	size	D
CASKKLTGISYEQYF	TGTGCCAGCAAAAAACTGACAGGGATCTCCTACGAGCAGTACTTC	TRBV6-1	TRBJ2-7	NA	TRBD1
CASSSRGRPETQYF	TGTGCCAGCAGCTCGAGGGGGCGACCGGAGACCCAGTACTTC	TRBV11-3	TRBJ2-5	many	TRBD1
CASSRANEQFF	TGTGCCAGCAGCAGGGCCAATGAGCAGTTCTTC	TRBV5-6	TRBJ2-1	NA	NA
CASSREFDRNQPQHF	TGTGCCAGCAGCCGGGAATTCGATAGAAATCAGCCCCAGCATTTT	TRBV12-3/TRBV12-4	TRBJ1-5	few	NA
CASEGTSVNTGELFF	TGTGCCAGCGAAGGGACTAGCGTGAACACCGGGGAGCTGTTTTTT	TRBV7-8	TRBJ2-2	NA	TRBD2
CASRDTDRDLSTEF	TGTGCCAGCAGAGATACCGACAGGGACCTATCAACCGAATTT	TRBV6-4	TRBJ1-1	many	TRBD1
CASSQQGSGANVLTF	TGTGCCAGCAGCCAACAGGGCTCTGGGGCCAACGTCCTGACTTTC	TRBV14	TRBJ2-6	NA	NA
CASSPLPRVSAEAFF	TGTGCCAGCTCACCACTCCCAAGGGTGTCTGCTGAAGCTTTCTTT	TRBV18	TRBJ1-1	NA	NA
CSVQQGYTF	TGCAGCGTACAACAAGGCTACACCTTC	TRBV29-1	TRBJ1-2	NA	NA
CASSLLAGGPYEQYF	TGTGCCAGCAGTCTCCTAGCGGGAGGACCCTACGAGCAGTACTTC	TRBV6-2/TRBV6-3	TRBJ2-7	NA	TRBD2
CASSYTHDNKVTQYF	TGTGCCAGCAGTTATACCCATGACAATAAGGTGACCCAGTACTTC	TRBV6-2/TRBV6-3	TRBJ2-5	few	NA
CASSPVTGGFLNEQYF	TGTGCCAGCAGTCCCGTAACAGGGGGCTTTCTCAACGAGCAGTACTTC	TRBV28	TRBJ2-7	NA	TRBD1
CASSFTGQETQYF	TGCGCCAGCAGTTTCACAGGGCAAGAGACCCAGTACTTC	TRBV5-1	TRBJ2-5	NA	NA
CASSFEGRDLNIQYF	TGTGCCAGCAGCTTTGAGGGCAGGGACCTAAACATTCAGTACTTC	TRBV5-6	TRBJ2-4	NA	NA
CASSQGDRGTGELFF	TGCGCCAGCAGCCAAGGGGACAGGGGTACCGGGGAGCTGTTTTTT	TRBV4-3	TRBJ2-2	few	TRBD1
CASTYDTPNEKLFF	TGCGCCAGCACATATGACACGCCTAATGAAAAACTGTTTTTT	TRBV5-1	TRBJ1-4	NA	NA
CASFGGGFGTEAFF	TGTGCCAGCTTTGGGGGAGGGTTCGGCACTGAAGCTTTCTTT	TRBV28	TRBJ1-1	NA	NA
CASSTERTGAYGYTF	TGTGCCAGCAGCACTGAACGGACAGGGGCCTATGGCTACACCTTC	TRBV7-9	TRBJ1-2	NA	TRBD1
CASSQDRLGKNTEAFF	TGTGCCAGCAGCCAAGATCGGTTGGGGAAGAACACTGAAGCTTTCTTT	TRBV3-1	TRBJ1-1	few	NA
CASSAAGGVETEAFF	TGTGCCAGCAGCGCCGCAGGAGGGGTGGAAACTGAAGCTTTCTTT	TRBV9	TRBJ1-1	few	NA
CASSPVSGGTANYGYTF	TGTGCCAGCTCACCAGTCTCAGGGGGCACTGCTAACTATGGCTACACCTTC	TRBV18	TRBJ1-2	many	TRBD1
CASTWDRGHRGITF	TGTGCCAGCACCTGGGACAGGGGCCACCGGGGGATTACCTTC	TRBV5-6	TRBJ1-2	few	TRBD1
CDSRDSSYTDTQYF	TGTGACAGCAGGGACAGCTCCTACACAGATACGCAGTATTTT	TRBV6-1	TRBJ2-3	NA	TRBD1
CASSPMGTAYEQYF	TGTGCCAGCAGCCCGATGGGGACAGCCTACGAGCAGTACTTC	TRBV5-6	TRBJ2-7	many	TRBD1
CSAIKQETQYF	TGCAGTGCTATAAAACAAGAGACCCAGTACTTC	TRBV20-1	TRBJ2-5	NA	NA
CASSPSGTSGRRSKNIQYF	TGTGCCAGCAGTCCTTCCGGGACTAGCGGGAGGAGGTCCAAAAACATTCAGTACTTC	TRBV28	TRBJ2-4	few	TRBD2
CASSPRQGANYGYTF	TGTGCCAGCAGCCCGAGACAGGGGGCTAACTATGGCTACACCTTC	TRBV5-6	TRBJ1-2	few	TRBD1
CASRPPQGQREGRNEQFF	TGTGCCAGCAGACCCCCCCAGGGCCAGCGGGAGGGCCGGAATGAGCAGTTCTTC	TRBV6-5	TRBJ2-1	NA	TRBD2
CASSLGPVNQETQYF	TGTGCCAGCAGCTTAGGTCCCGTCAACCAAGAGACCCAGTACTTC	TRBV7-2	TRBJ2-5	few	NA
CSASYRSPYEQYF	TGCAGTGCTAGTTACCGTTCCCCATACGAGCAGTACTTC	TRBV20-1	TRBJ2-7	NA	NA
CASSPTGSGTQYF	TGTGCCAGCAGTCCTACAGGGTCCGGGACCCAGTACTTC	TRBV28	TRBJ2-5	NA	NA
CATSRSSNQPQHF	TGTGCCACCAGTCGATCGAGCAATCAGCCCCAGCATTTT	TRBV24-1	TRBJ1-5	NA	NA
CASSLGPLDRSYNEQFF	TGTGCCAGCAGCTTAGGCCCCCTCGACCGCTCCTACAATGAGCAGTTCTTC	TRBV13	TRBJ2-1	NA	NA
CASSSARLSKETQYF	TGTGCCAGCAGTTCCGCTCGACTATCCAAAGAGACCCAGTACTTC	TRBV6-2/TRBV6-3	TRBJ2-5	NA	NA
CSAPDRPTDTQYF	TGCAGTGCTCCCGACAGGCCGACAGATACGCAGTATTTT	TRBV20-1	TRBJ2-3	many	NA
CASTPTVVNQPQHF	TGTGCCAGCACACCTACTGTAGTCAATCAGCCCCAGCATTTT	TRBV28	TRBJ1-5	few	NA
CASSSRSGTQELFF	TGTGCCAGCAGCTCCCGATCCGGGACTCAGGAGCTGTTTTTT	TRBV3-1	TRBJ2-2	NA	NA
CAISEPGRGGTDTQYF	TGTGCCATCAGTGAGCCCGGGAGGGGCGGCACAGATACGCAGTATTTT	TRBV10-3	TRBJ2-3	many	TRBD2
CASISVGNTEAFF	TGTGCCAGCATTTCGGTTGGGAACACTGAAGCTTTCTTT	TRBV6-6	TRBJ1-1	NA	NA
CASSVPPVTGSRLAGEQYF	TGTGCCAGCAGCGTCCCGCCAGTTACAGGGTCTCGACTAGCGGGCGAGCAGTACTTC	TRBV28	TRBJ2-7	many	TRBD2
CASSPTGQGGEQYF	TGTGCCAGCAGCCCCACGGGACAGGGCGGCGAGCAGTACTTC	TRBV11-3	TRBJ2-7	few	TRBD1
CASSLLGGTNTGELFF	TGTGCCAGCAGCTTACTAGGGGGAACAAACACCGGGGAGCTGTTTTTT	TRBV7-9	TRBJ2-2	NA	NA
CASSFGGSGANVLTF	TGTGCCAGCAGCTTTGGTGGATCGGGGGCCAACGTCCTGACTTTC	TRBV7-2	TRBJ2-6	once	NA
CASSQDSNRGAYEQYF	TGCGCCAGCAGCCAAGACTCGAACAGGGGGGCCTACGAGCAGTACTTC	TRBV4-1	TRBJ2-7	NA	TRBD1
CASSPVVVEGEQFF	TGTGCCAGCTCACCAGTTGTCGTGGAGGGTGAGCAGTTCTTC	TRBV18	TRBJ2-1	many	NA
CASSPLAGGLAGDTQYF	TGTGCCAGCAGCCCCTTAGCGGGAGGCCTCGCGGGAGATACGCAGTATTTT	TRBV7-2	TRBJ2-3	NA	TRBD2
CASSPWLGQETQYF	TGTGCCAGCAGCCCCTGGTTGGGCCAAGAGACCCAGTACTTC	TRBV11-1	TRBJ2-5	NA	NA
CAISESGSQETQYF	TGTGCCATCAGTGAGTCGGGTAGCCAAGAGACCCAGTACTTC	TRBV10-3	TRBJ2-5	once	NA
CASSSFTGGGYTF	TGTGCCAGCAGCTCCTTTACCGGGGGTGGCTACACCTTC	TRBV28	TRBJ1-2	few	NA
CASQGVSTEAFF	TGTGCCAGCCAGGGGGTATCCACTGAAGCTTTCTTT	TRBV6-5	TRBJ1-1	NA	TRBD1
CASSPGQYNEQFF	TGTGCCAGCTCACCAGGACAGTACAATGAGCAGTTCTTC	TRBV18	TRBJ2-1	few	NA
CSARDDTPGGELFF	TGCAGTGCTAGAGATGACACCCCCGGCGGGGAGCTGTTTTTT	TRBV20-1	TRBJ2-2	few	NA
CASSKEGRHRNEKLFF	TGTGCCAGCAGCAAAGAAGGGAGGCACCGTAATGAAAAACTGTTTTTT	TRBV21-1	TRBJ1-4	NA	NA